This entry lists 10 T cell receptor beta chains sequenced from one sample in a study of cytomegalovirus exposure and HLA in healthy donors. The study ran its PCR with 60 Vbeta and 13 Jbeta primers. The table came from immunoSEQ multiplex PCR; TCRdb's copy has only in-frame clones and leaves some out. Among about 190,000 clones, over 65% were seen once, and the ten largest hold roughly 3.1%. Sample: PBMCs. Every receptor here comes from a middle-aged man in good health and CMV-seropositive.

This clone was found once. CDR3 nucleotides: TGTGCCTGGAGCGAAACCCCAGGAACAGGGGGCTCCTACGAGCAGTACTTC. This translates into CAWSETPGTGGSYEQYF. The chain has TRBV30 and TRBJ2-7; TRBD1 agrees at 8 bases. Germline CDR1 GTSNPN, CDR2 SVGIG (reference sequence). V lost 3 bases, J lost 0 bases, and 13 bases stayed unmatched. This CDR3 is built from 17 residues.

The sample holds a few counts of this clone. J is TRBJ1-4 and V is TRBV27; the D is unclear. Trimming pared 4 bases from V and 13 bases from J, leaving 19 bases between. Germline assignment: CDR1 MNHEY and CDR2 SMNVEV (reference sequence). CDR3 length: 14 amino acids. The CDR3 region is CASSSSMGQLGLFF. CDR3 nucleotide sequence: TGTGCCAGCAGTTCCTCCATGGGCCAACTCGGACTGTTTTTT. Together with reference TRBV27 and TRBJ1-4, the CDR3 gives the full variable domain: EAQVTQNPRYLITVTGKKLTVTCSQNMNHEYMSWYRQDPGLGLRQIYYSMNVEVTDKGDVPEGYKVSRKEKRNFPLILESPSPNQTSLYFCASSSSMGQLGLFFGSGTQLSVL.

This clone was detected only a few times. In the same sample, other DNA sequences code for this CDR3. J is TRBJ2-7 and V is TRBV19; the D gene is possibly TRBD2 (5 bases). The ends were cut back, 7 bases at V and 4 bases at J, with 20 bases in the middle. This CDR3 spans 15 amino acids. CDR1 and CDR2 (germline): LNHDA, SQIVND (reference sequence). CDR3 DNA sequence: TGTGCCAGTACCCCCAGGCACGGGCGGGTGTACGAGCAGTACTTC. Its translation: CASTPRHGRVYEQYF.

This rearrangement joins TRBV21-1 to TRBJ1-1; the table calls TRBD1, which could not be checked here. TRBV21-1 is recorded as a pseudogene. The CDR3 runs 18 residues. The CDR3 region has the DNA TGTGCCAGCAGCAAAGGTTTAATGGACAGGGGGCGAGGGACTGAAGCTTTCTTT. The encoded protein is CASSKGLMDRGRGTEAFF.

The chain couples TRBV5-6 to TRBJ1-4; D is uncertain. The CDR3 extends over 14 amino acids. Trimming took 6 bases from V and 0 from J, leaving 9 bases between them. The V gene's germline CDR1 is SGHDT and CDR2 YYEEEE. The CDR3 region is CASTRLSTNEKLFF. CDR3 in DNA: TGTGCCAGCACCCGACTGTCAACTAATGAAAAACTGTTTTTT.

CDR3 bases: TGTGCCAGCAGCGCATTAGCGGGGCCCACAGATACGCAGTATTTT. This translates into CASSALAGPTDTQYF. This chain links TRBV9 with TRBJ2-3; 8 bases agree with TRBD2. Germline CDR1 reads SGDLS; CDR2 reads YYNGEE. CDR3 size: 15 residues. The V and J ends lost 3 bases and 2 bases, in that order; junction bases with no gene match: 5. The full variable domain, completed using reference TRBV9 and TRBJ2-3, is DSGVTQTPKHLITATGQRVTLRCSPRSGDLSVYWYQQSLDQGLQFLIQYYNGEERAKGNILERFSAQQFPDLHSELNLSSLELGDSALYFCASSALAGPTDTQYFGPGTRLTVL.

The V call is TRBV10-3, the J call TRBJ2-2; 9 bases fit TRBD2. Trimming removed 6 bases from V and 7 bases from J; junction bases left unmatched: 24. Germline CDR1 is ENHRY and CDR2 is SYGVKD. The CDR3 runs 20 residues. In DNA form, the CDR3 reads TGTGCCATCAGCCCTCCAGGGGGGTTTGCGGGAGGGCCTGGTAACGGGGAGCTGTTTTTT. As protein: CAISPPGGFAGGPGNGELFF.

The gene calls are TRBV19 and TRBJ1-4, with a possible D match to TRBD1 (5 bases). The CDR3 consists of 13 residues. V was shortened by 10 bases and J by 1 base, with 10 bases between the two germline ends. In germline, CDR1 is LNHDA, CDR2 SQIVND (reference sequence). This CDR3 is CATYGGTNEKLFF. Written as DNA, the CDR3 is TGTGCCACTTACGGGGGAACTAATGAAAAACTGTTTTTT.

The chain couples TRBV2 to TRBJ1-6; possible D gene TRBD1, 6 bases. The germline V gene encodes CDR1 SNHLY and CDR2 FYNNEI. Trimming pared 6 bases from V and 10 bases from J, leaving 13 bases between. The CDR3 consists of 13 residues. The DNA for the CDR3 is TGTGCCAGCAGGGCAGGGGTTGGATCACCCCTCCACTTT. This translates into CASRAGVGSPLHF.

The rearrangement uses TRBV15 and TRBJ1-2; D unclear. CDR1 is LNHNV, CDR2 YYDKDF, per germline (reference sequence). The CDR3 sequence is 21 residues long. V was trimmed by 2 bases and J by 0 bases, leaving 28 bases between them. The CDR3 nucleotides are TGTGCCACCAGCAGACCCCCTTCCGGATTGGCGGAGGCCCGAGCTAACTATGGCTACACCTTC. It translates to CATSRPPSGLAEARANYGYTF.